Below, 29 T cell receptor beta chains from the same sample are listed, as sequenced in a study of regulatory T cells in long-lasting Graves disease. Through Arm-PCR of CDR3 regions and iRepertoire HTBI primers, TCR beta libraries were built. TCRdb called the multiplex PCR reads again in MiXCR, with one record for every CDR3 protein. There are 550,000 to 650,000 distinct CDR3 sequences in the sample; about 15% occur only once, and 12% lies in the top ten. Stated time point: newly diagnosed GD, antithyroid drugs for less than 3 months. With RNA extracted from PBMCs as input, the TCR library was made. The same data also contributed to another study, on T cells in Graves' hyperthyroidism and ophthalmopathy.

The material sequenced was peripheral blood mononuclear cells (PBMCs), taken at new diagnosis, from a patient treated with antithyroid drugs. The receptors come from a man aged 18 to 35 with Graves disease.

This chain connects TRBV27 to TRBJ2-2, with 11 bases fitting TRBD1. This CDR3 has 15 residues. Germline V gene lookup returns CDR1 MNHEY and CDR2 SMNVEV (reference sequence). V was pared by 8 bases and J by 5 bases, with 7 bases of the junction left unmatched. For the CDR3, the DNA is TGTGCCAGCTTTTCCGGGACAGGGGGTACCGGGGAGCTGTTTTTT. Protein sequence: CASFSGTGGTGELFF.

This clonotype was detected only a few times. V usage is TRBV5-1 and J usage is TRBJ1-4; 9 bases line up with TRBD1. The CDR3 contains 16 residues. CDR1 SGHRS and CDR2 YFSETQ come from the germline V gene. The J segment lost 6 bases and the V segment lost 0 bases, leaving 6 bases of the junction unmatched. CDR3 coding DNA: TGCGCCAGCAGCTTGGGACAGGGGGGCAGACATGAAAAACTGTTTTTT. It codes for CASSLGQGGRHEKLFF.

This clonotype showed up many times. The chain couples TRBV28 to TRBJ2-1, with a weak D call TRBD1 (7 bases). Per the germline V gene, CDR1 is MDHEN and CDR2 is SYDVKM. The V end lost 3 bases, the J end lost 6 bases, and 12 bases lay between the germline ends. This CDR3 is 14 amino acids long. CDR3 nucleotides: TGTGCCAGCAGTTTCAGGGGGGAAATCAATGAGCAGTTCTTC. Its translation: CASSFRGEINEQFF.

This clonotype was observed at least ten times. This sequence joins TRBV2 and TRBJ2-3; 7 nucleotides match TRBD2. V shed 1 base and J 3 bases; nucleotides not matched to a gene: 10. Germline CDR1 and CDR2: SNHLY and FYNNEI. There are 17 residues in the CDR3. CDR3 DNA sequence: TGTGCCAGCAGTGAAGGACCGGGACTACCGGGGACAGATACGCAGTATTTT. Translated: CASSEGPGLPGTDTQYF. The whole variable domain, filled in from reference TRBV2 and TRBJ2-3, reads EPEVTQTPSHQVTQMGQEVILRCVPISNHLYFYWYRQILGQKVEFLVSFYNNEISEKSEIFDDQFSVERPDGSNFTLKIRSTKLEDSAMYFCASSEGPGLPGTDTQYFGPGTRLTVL.

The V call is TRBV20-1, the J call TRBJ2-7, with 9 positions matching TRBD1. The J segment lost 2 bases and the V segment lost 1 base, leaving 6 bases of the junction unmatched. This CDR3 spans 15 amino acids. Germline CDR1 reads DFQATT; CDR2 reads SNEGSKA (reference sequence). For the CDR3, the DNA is TGCAGTGCTAGAGGCTCCGGGACAGGGACCTACGAGCAGTACTTC. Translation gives CSARGSGTGTYEQYF.

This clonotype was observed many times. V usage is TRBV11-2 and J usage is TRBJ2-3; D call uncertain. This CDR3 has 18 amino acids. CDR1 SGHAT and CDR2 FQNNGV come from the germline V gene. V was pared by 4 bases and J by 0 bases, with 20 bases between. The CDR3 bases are TGTGCCAGCAGCTACACCCCACACTTTCGGGCCAGCACAGATACGCAGTATTTT. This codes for CASSYTPHFRASTDTQYF.

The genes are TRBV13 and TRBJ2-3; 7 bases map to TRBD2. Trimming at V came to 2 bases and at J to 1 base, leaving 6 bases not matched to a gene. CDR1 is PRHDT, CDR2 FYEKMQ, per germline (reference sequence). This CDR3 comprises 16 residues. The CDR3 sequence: CASSLYMGGGTDTQYF. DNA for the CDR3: TGTGCCAGCAGCTTATATATGGGAGGGGGCACAGATACGCAGTATTTT.

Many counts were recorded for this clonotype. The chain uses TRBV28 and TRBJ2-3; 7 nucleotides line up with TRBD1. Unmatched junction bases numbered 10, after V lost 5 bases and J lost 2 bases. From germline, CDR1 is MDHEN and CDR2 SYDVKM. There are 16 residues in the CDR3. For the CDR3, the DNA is TGTGCCAGCAGTCCAAGACAGGGTGTCCTCACAGATACGCAGTATTTT. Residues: CASSPRQGVLTDTQYF.

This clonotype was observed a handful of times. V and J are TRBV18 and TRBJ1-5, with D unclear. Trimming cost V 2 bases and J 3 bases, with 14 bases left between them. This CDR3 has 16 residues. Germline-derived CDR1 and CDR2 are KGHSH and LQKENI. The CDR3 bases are TGTGCCAGCTCACCAGGCATGGGGATAGACAATCAGCCCCAGCATTTT. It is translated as CASSPGMGIDNQPQHF.

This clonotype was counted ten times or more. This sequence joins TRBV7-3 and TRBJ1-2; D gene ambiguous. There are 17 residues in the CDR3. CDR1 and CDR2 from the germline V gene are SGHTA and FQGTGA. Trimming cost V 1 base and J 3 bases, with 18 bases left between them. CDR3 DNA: TGTGCCAGCAGCTTAAACGGCCGGGCAGGAGTGGACTATGGCTACACCTTC. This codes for CASSLNGRAGVDYGYTF.

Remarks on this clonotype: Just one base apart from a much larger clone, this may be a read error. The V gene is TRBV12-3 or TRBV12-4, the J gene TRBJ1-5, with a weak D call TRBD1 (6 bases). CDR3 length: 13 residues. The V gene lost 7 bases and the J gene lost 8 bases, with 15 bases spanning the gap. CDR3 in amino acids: CASNRGGEEPQHF. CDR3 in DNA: TGTGCCAGCAACCGAGGGGGGGAAGAGCCCCAGCATTTT.

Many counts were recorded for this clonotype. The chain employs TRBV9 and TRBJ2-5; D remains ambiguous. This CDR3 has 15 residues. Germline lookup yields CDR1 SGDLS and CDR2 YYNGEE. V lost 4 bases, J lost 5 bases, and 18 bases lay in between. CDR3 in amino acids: CASSYGPQTTETQYF. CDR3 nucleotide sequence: TGTGCCAGCAGCTACGGGCCCCAGACGACGGAGACCCAGTACTTC.

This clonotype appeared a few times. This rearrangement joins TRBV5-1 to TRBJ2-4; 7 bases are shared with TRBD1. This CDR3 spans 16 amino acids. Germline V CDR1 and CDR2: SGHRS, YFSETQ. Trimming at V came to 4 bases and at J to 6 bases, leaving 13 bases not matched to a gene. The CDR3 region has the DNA TGCGCCAGCAGCCAGGCCCCGGGACAGAGGGGAAACATTCAGTACTTC. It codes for CASSQAPGQRGNIQYF.

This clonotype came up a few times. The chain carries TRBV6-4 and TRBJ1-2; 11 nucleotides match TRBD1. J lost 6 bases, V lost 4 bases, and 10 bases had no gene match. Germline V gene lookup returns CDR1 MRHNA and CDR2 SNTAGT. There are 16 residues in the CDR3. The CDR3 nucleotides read TGTGCCAGCAGTGCCGGGACAGGGGGTATTGAAAATGGCTACACCTTC. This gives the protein CASSAGTGGIENGYTF.

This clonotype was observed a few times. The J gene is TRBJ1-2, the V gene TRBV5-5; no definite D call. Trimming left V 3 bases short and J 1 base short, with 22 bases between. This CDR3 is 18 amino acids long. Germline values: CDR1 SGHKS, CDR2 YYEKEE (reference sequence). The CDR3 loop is CASSWQPITEPLNYGYTF. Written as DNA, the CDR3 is TGTGCCAGCAGCTGGCAGCCTATTACGGAACCTCTTAACTATGGCTACACCTTC.

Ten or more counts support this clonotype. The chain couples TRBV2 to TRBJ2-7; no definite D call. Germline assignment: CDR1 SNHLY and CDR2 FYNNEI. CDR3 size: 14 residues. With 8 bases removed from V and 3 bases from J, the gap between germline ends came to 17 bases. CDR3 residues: CASETRFTNYEQYF. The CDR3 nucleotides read TGTGCCAGCGAAACCCGGTTCACTAACTACGAGCAGTACTTC.

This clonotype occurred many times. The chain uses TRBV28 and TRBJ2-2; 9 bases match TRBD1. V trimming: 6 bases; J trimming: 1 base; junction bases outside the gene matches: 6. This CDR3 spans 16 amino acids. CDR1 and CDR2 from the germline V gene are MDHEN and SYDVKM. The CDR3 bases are TGTGCCAGCAGAGGACAGGGGTCCCTGAACACCGGGGAGCTGTTTTTT. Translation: CASRGQGSLNTGELFF.

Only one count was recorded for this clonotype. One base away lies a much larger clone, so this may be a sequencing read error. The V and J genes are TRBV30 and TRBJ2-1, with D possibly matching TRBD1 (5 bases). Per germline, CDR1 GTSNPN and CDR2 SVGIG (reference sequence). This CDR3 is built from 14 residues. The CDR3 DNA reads TGTGCCGCCACAGGTTCAAGCTCCTGCAATGAGCAGTTCTTC. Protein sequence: CAATGSSSCNEQFF.

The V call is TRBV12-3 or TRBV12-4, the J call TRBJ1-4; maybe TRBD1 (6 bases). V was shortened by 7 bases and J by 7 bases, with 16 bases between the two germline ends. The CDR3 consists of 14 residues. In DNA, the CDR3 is TGTGCCAGCAAGAAACAGGGTCAAGGTGAAAAACTGTTTTTT. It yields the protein CASKKQGQGEKLFF.

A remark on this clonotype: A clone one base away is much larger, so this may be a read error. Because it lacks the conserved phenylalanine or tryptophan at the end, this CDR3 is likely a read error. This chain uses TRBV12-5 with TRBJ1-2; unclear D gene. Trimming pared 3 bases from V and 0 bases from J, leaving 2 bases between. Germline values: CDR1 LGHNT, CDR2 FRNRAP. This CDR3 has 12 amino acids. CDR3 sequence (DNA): TGTGCTAGTGGTTTAACTAACTATGGCTACACCCTC. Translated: CASGLTNYGYTL.

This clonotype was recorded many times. The CDR3 loop reads CASSYTGRASEQYF. The CDR3 DNA reads as TGTGCCAGCAGTTACACCGGGAGGGCCAGTGAGCAGTACTTC. The chain links TRBV6-5 to TRBJ2-7, with 8 positions matching TRBD2. Trimming took 2 bases from V and 7 from J; bases not matched to a gene: 7. The CDR3 totals 14 residues. CDR1 is MNHEY and CDR2 is SVGAGI in the germline V gene.

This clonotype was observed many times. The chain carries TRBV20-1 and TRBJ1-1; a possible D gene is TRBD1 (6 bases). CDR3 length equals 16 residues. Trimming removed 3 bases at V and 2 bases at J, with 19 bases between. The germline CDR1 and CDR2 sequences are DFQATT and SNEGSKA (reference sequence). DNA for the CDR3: TGCAGTGCTAGGGGGGGGACACGATACTTCAACACTGAAGCTTTCTTT. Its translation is CSARGGTRYFNTEAFF.

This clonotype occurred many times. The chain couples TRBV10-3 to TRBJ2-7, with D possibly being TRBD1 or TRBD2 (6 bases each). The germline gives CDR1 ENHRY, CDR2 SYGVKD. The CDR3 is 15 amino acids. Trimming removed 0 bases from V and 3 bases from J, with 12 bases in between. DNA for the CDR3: TGTGCCATCAGTGAGTCGTCGGGGGCCGGCTACGAGCAGTACTTC. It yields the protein CAISESSGAGYEQYF.

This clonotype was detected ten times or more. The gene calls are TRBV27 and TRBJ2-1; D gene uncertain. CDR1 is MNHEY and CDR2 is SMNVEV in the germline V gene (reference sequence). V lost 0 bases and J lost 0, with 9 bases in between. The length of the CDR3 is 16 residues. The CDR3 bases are TGTGCCAGCAGTTTATCGTGGAGAAACTCCTACAATGAGCAGTTCTTC. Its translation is CASSLSWRNSYNEQFF.

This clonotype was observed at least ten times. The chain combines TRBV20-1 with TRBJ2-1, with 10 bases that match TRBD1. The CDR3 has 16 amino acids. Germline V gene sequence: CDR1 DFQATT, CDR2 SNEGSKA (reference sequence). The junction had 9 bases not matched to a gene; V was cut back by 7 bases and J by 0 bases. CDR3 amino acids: CSVPDRTGGSYNEQFF. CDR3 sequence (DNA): TGCAGTGTCCCCGATAGGACAGGGGGCTCCTACAATGAGCAGTTCTTC.

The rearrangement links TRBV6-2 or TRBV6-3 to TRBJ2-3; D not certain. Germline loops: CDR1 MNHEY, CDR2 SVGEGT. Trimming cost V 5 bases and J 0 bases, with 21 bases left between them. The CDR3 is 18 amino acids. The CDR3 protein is CASSPPSTAPSSTDTQYF. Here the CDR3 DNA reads TGTGCCAGCAGTCCTCCCTCTACGGCCCCGAGTAGCACAGATACGCAGTATTTT.

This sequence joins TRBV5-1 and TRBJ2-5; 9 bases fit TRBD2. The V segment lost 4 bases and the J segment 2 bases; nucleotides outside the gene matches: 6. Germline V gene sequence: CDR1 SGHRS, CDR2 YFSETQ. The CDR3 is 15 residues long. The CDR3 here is CASSLPTSGQETQYF. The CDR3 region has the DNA TGCGCCAGCAGCCTCCCGACTAGCGGTCAAGAGACCCAGTACTTC.

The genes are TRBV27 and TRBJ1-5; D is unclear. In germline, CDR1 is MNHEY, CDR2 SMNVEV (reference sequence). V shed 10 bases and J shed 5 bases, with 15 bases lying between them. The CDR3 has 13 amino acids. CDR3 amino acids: CATSNGCDQPQHF. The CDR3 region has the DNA TGTGCCACCTCCAACGGGTGCGATCAGCCCCAGCATTTT.

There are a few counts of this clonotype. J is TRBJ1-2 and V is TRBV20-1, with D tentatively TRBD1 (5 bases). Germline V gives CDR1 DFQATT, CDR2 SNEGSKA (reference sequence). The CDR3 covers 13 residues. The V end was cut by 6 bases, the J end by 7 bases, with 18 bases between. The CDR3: CSAPHQGSGGYTF. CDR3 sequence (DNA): TGCAGTGCCCCCCATCAGGGATCAGGTGGCTACACCTTC.